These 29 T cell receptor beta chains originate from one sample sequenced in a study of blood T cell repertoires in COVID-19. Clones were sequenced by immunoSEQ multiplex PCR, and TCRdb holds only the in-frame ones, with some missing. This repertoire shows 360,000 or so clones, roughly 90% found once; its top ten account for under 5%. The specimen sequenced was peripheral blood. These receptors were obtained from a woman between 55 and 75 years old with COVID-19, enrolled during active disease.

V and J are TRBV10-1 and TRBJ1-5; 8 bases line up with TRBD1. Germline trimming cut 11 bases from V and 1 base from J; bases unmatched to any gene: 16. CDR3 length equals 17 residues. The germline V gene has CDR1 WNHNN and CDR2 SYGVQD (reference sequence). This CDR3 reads CAGQNRGKGGSNQPQHF. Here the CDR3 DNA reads TGCGCCGGACAAAACAGGGGGAAGGGAGGAAGCAATCAGCCCCAGCATTTT.

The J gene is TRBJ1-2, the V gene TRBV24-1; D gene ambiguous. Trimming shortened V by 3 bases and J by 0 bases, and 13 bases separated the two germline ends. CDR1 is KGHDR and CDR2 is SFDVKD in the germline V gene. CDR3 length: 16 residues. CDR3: CATSDGPAETNYGYTF. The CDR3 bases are TGTGCCACCAGTGATGGTCCAGCGGAAACTAACTATGGCTACACCTTC.

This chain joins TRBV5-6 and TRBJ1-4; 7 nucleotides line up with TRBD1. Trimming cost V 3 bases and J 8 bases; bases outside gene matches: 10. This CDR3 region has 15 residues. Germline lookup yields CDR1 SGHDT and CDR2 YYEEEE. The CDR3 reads CASSSIDRVGEKLFF. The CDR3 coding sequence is TGTGCCAGCAGCTCAATAGACAGGGTTGGAGAAAAACTGTTTTTT.

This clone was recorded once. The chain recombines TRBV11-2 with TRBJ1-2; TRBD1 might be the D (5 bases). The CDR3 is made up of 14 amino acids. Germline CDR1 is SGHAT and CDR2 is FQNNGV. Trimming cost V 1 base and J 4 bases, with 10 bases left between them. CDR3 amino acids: CASSLGGAGYGYTF. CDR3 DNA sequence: TGTGCCAGCAGCTTAGGTGGGGCTGGCTATGGCTACACCTTC.

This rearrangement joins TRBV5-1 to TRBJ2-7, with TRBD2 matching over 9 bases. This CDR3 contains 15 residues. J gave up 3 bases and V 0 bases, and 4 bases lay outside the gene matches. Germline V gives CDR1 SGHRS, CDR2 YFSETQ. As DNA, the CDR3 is TGCGCCAGCAGCTTGGTTGCGGGGGGGCTCTACGAGCAGTACTTC. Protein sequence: CASSLVAGGLYEQYF.

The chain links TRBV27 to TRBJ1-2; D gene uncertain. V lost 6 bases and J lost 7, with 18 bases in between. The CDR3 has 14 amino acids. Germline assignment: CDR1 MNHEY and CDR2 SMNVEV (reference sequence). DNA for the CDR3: TGTGCCAGCAGGGTGGGTCGACACCACGGTGGCTACACCTTC. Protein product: CASRVGRHHGGYTF.

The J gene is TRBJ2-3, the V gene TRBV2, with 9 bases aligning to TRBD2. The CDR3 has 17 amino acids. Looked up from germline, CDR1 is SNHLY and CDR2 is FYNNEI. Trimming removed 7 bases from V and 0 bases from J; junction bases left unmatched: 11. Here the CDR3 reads CASTGSGGKSSTDTQYF. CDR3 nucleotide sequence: TGTGCCAGCACCGGGAGCGGGGGGAAATCTAGCACAGATACGCAGTATTTT.

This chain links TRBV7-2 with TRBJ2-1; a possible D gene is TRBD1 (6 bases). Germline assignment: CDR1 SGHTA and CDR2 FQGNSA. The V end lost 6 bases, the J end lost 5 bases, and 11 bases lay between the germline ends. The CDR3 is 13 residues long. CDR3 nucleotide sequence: TGTGCCAGCAGGTGGGGGCCCAACAATGAGCAGTTCTTC. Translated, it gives CASRWGPNNEQFF.

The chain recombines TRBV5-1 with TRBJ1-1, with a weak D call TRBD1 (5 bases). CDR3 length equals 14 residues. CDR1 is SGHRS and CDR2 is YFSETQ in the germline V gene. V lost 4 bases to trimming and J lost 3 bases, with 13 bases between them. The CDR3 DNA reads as TGCGCCAGCAGCCCTGGGCCGGGGGACACTGAAGCTTTCTTT. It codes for CASSPGPGDTEAFF.

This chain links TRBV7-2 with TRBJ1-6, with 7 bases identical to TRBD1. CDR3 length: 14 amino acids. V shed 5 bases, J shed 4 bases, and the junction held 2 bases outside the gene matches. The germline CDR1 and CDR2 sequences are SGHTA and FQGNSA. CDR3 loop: CASSPGQYNSPLHF. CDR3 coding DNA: TGTGCCAGCAGCCCGGGACAGTATAATTCACCCCTCCACTTT.

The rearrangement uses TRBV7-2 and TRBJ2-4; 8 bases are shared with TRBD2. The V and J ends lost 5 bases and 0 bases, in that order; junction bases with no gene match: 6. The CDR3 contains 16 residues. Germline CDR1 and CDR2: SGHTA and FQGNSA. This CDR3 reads CASSHLAGLAKNIQYF. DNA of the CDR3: TGTGCCAGCAGCCATCTAGCGGGTCTAGCCAAAAACATTCAGTACTTC. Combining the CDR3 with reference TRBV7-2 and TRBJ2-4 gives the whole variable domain GAGVSQSPSNKVTEKGKDVELRCDPISGHTALYWYRQSLGQGLEFLIYFQGNSAPDKSGLPSDRFSAERTGGSVSTLTIQRTQQEDSAVYLCASSHLAGLAKNIQYFGAGTRLSVL.

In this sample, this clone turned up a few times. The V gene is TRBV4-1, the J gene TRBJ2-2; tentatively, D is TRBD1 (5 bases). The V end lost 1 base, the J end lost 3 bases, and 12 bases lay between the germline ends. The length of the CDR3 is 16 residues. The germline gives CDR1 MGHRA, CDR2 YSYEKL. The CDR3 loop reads CASSQVGRVDTGELFF. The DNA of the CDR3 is TGCGCCAGCAGCCAAGTGGGCAGGGTGGACACCGGGGAGCTGTTTTTT.

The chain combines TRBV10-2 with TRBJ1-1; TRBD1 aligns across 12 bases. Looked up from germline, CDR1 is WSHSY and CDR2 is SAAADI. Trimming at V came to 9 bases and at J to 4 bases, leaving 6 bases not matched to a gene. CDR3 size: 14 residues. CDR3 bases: TGCGCCAGTGGGACAGGGGGCGGTAGCACTGAAGCTTTCTTT. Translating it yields CASGTGGGSTEAFF.

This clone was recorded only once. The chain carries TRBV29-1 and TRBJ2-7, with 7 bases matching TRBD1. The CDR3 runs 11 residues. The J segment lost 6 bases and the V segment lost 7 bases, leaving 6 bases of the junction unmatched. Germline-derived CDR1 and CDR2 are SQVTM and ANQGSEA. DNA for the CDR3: TGCAGCGGCCACAGGGGTGGCGAGCAGTACTTC. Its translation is CSGHRGGEQYF.

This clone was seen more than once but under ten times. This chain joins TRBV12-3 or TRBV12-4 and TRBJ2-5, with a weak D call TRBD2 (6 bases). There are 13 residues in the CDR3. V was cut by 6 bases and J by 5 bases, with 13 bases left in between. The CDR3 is CASRPSGLETQYF. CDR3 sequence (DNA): TGTGCCAGCAGACCCTCGGGACTGGAGACCCAGTACTTC.

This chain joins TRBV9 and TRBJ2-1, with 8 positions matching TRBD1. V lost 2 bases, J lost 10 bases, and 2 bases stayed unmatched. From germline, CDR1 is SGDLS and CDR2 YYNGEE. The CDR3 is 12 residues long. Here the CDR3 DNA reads TGTGCCAGCAGCGTGGGGGACAGGGAGCAGTTCTTC. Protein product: CASSVGDREQFF.

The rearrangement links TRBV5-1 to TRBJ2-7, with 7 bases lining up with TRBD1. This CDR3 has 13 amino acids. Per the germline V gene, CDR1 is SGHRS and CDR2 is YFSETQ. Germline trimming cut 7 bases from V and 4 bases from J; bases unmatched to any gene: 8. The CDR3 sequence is CASGTGTEYEQYF. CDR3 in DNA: TGCGCCAGCGGCACCGGGACAGAATACGAGCAGTACTTC.

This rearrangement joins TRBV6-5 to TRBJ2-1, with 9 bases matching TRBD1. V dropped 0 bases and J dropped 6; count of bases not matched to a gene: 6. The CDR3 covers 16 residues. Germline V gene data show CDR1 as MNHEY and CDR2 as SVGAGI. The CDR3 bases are TGTGCCAGCAGTTACTCACCGGGACAGGGAGGCAATGAGCAGTTCTTC. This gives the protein CASSYSPGQGGNEQFF.

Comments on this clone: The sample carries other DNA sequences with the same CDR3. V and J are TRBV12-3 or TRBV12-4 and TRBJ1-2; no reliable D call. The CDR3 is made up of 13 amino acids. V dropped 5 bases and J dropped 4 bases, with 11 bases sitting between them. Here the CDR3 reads CASSPRQSYGYTF. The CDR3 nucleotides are TGTGCCAGCAGTCCGCGACAATCCTATGGCTACACCTTC.

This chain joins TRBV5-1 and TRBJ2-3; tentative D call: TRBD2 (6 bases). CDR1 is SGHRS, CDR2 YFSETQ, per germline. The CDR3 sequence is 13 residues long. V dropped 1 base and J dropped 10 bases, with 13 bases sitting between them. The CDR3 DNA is TGCGCCAGCAGCTTGCCTGTCCGGGGGTCGCAGTATTTT. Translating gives CASSLPVRGSQYF.

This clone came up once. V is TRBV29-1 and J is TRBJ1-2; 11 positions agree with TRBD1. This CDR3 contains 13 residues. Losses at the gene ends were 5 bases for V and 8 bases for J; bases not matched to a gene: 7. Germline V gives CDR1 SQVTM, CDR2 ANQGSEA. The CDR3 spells CSVKVGQGVGYTF. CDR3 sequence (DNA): TGCAGCGTTAAAGTGGGACAGGGGGTAGGCTACACCTTC.

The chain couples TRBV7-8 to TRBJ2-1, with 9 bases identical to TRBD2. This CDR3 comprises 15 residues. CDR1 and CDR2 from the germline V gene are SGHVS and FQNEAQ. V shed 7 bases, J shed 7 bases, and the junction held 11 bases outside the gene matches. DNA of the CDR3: TGTGCCAGCACCCACGGGCTAGCGGGGATTAATGAGCAGTTCTTC. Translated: CASTHGLAGINEQFF.

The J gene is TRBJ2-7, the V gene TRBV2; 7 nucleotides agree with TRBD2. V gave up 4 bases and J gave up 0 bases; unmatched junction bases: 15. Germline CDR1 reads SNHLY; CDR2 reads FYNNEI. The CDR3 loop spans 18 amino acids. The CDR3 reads CASSAPLGRGGSSYEQYF. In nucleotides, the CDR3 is TGTGCCAGCAGTGCTCCACTTGGACGGGGCGGGAGCTCCTACGAGCAGTACTTC.

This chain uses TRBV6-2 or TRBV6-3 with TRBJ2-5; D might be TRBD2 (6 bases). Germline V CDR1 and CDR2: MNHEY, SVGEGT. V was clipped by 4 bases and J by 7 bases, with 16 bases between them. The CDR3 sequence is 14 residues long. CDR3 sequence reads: CASSWGEPVWTQYF. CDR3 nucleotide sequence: TGTGCCAGCAGTTGGGGGGAACCGGTTTGGACCCAGTACTTC.

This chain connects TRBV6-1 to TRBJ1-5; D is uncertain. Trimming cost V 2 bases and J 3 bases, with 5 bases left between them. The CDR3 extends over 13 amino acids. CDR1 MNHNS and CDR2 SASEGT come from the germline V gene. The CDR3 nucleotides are TGTGCCAGCAGTGAAATCATCAATCAGCCCCAGCATTTT. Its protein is CASSEIINQPQHF.

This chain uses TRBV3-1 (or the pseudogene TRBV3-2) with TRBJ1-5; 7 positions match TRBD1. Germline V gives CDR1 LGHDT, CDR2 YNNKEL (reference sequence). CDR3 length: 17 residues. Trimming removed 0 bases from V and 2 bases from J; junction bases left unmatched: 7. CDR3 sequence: CASSQDPTGVGNQPQHF. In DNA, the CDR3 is TGTGCCAGCAGCCAAGACCCCACAGGGGTGGGCAATCAGCCCCAGCATTTT.

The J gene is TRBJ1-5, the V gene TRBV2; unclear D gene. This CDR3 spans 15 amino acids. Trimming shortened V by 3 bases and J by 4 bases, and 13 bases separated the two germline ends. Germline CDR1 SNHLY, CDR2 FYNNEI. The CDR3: CASSDRYRQNQPQHF. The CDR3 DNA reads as TGTGCCAGCAGTGATCGGTACAGACAAAATCAGCCCCAGCATTTT.

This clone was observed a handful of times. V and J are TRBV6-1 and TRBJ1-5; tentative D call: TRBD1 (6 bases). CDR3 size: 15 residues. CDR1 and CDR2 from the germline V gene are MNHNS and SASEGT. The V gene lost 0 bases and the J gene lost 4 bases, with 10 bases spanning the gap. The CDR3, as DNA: TGTGCCAGCAGTGAAGCGGGGGCTCCTAATCAGCCCCAGCATTTT. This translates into CASSEAGAPNQPQHF.

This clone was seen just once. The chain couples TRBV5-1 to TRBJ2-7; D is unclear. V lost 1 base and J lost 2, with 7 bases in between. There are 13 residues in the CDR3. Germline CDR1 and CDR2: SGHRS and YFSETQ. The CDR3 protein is CASSLTTAYEQYF. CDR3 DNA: TGCGCCAGCAGCTTGACAACCGCCTACGAGCAGTACTTC. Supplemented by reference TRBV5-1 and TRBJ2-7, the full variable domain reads KAGVTQTPRYLIKTRGQQVTLSCSPISGHRSVSWYQQTPGQGLQFLFEYFSETQRNKGNFPGRFSGRQFSNSRSEMNVSTLELGDSALYLCASSLTTAYEQYFGPGTRLTVT.